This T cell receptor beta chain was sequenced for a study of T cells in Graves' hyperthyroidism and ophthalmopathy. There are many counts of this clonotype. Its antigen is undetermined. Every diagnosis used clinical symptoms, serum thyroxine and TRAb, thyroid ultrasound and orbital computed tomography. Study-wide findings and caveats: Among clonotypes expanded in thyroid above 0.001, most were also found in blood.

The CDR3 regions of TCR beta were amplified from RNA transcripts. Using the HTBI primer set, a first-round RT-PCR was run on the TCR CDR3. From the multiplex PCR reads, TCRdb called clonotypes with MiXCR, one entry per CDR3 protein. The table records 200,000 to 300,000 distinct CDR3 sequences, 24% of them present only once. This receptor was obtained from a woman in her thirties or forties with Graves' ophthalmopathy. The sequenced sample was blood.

The CDR3, as DNA: TGTGCCACCTCCGGGACCCAACAAGAGACCCAGTACTTC. Translated, it gives CATSGTQQETQYF. V gene TRBV24-1 combines with J gene TRBJ2-5; D is perhaps TRBD1 or TRBD2 (5 bases each). Germline V gives CDR1 KGHDR, CDR2 SFDVKD. Trimming pared 9 bases from V and 2 bases from J, leaving 12 bases between. This CDR3 has 13 amino acids.